One sample yielded the 10 T cell receptor beta chains listed below, sequenced in a study of vaccination effects on CD4 cells after COVID-19. Antigens for these TCRs are unknown. Produced via immunoSEQ multiplex PCR; TCRdb's table is partial and in-frame only. Among fewer than 40,000 clones listed, approximately 84% were seen once. ViraFEST expansion of antigen-specific CD4+ T cells with viral peptide pools preceded sequencing. Culture lasted approximately 10 days before CD4+ T cell isolation. Participants were given two doses of BNT162b2 or mRNA-1273 vaccine. The specimen was CD4+ T cells from PBMCs cultured with HCoV-NL63 spike peptides, collected after COVID-19 vaccination. These receptors were taken from a human donor who received a COVID-19 vaccine. Some clones in this sample may be carry-over from other donors' samples.

The rearrangement joins TRBV7-7 to TRBJ2-2; a possible D gene is TRBD1 (5 bases). V was pared by 4 bases and J by 1 base, with 10 bases between. The CDR3 covers 15 residues. The V gene's germline CDR1 is SSHAT and CDR2 FNYEAQ (reference sequence). Here the CDR3 reads CASSSTTGNTGELFF. The CDR3 bases are TGTGCCAGCAGCTCAACTACAGGGAACACCGGGGAGCTGTTTTTT.

This chain uses TRBV5-4 with TRBJ2-3; tentative D call: TRBD2 (5 bases). Trimming removed 3 bases at V and 0 bases at J, with 8 bases between. The germline V gene has CDR1 SGHNT and CDR2 YYREEE (reference sequence). The CDR3 runs to 14 residues. CDR3 sequence: CASSSAASTDTQYF. The CDR3 nucleotides are TGTGCCAGCAGCTCAGCGGCTAGCACAGATACGCAGTATTTT.

The CDR3: CASSPTAQGGVIGYTF. In DNA, the CDR3 is TGTGCCAGCTCACCCACCGCTCAAGGTGGTGTTATAGGCTACACCTTC. The chain is built from TRBV18 and TRBJ1-2, with unresolved D. Germline assignment: CDR1 KGHSH and CDR2 LQKENI. The CDR3 contains 16 residues. V lost 3 bases to trimming and J lost 8 bases, with 22 bases between them.

This chain connects TRBV4-1 to TRBJ2-1, with 15 bases matching TRBD2. CDR1 is MGHRA and CDR2 is YSYEKL in the germline V gene. Trimming cost V 1 base and J 9 bases; bases outside gene matches: 4. The CDR3 is 16 residues long. The CDR3 region is CASSQGTSGGAGEQFF. CDR3 nucleotide sequence: TGCGCCAGCAGCCAAGGGACTAGCGGGGGGGCCGGTGAGCAGTTCTTC.

The V gene is TRBV5-1, the J gene TRBJ2-1; D gene uncertain. Trimming removed 4 bases from V and 7 bases from J, with 12 bases in between. Per germline, CDR1 SGHRS and CDR2 YFSETQ. This CDR3 comprises 13 residues. The CDR3 DNA is TGCGCCAGCAGCATTAGCTGGGGAAATGAGCAGTTCTTC. Translated: CASSISWGNEQFF.

The chain is built from TRBV6-5 and TRBJ2-1; perhaps TRBD2 as D (5 bases). Germline V lookup: CDR1 MNHEY, CDR2 SVGAGI. This CDR3 contains 12 residues. V was cut by 2 bases and J by 14 bases, with 13 bases left in between. CDR3 protein: CASSYGGRREFF. DNA for the CDR3: TGTGCCAGCAGTTACGGCGGGCGTCGGGAGTTCTTC.

The chain recombines TRBV28 with TRBJ1-2, with 8 bases lining up with TRBD1. Germline values: CDR1 MDHEN, CDR2 SYDVKM. V shed 8 bases, J shed 2 bases, and the junction held 7 bases outside the gene matches. This CDR3 region has 14 residues. The CDR3 bases are TGTGCCAGCGCTCCCAGGACAGGGAACTATGGCTACACCTTC. Its translation: CASAPRTGNYGYTF.

This sequence joins TRBV5-1 and TRBJ2-3; 10 nucleotides align to TRBD1. V shed 3 bases, J shed 5 bases, and the junction held 3 bases outside the gene matches. This CDR3 has 14 residues. In germline, CDR1 is SGHRS, CDR2 YFSETQ. The CDR3 coding sequence is TGCGCCAGCAGCTCCCGGACAGGGGGAGATACGCAGTATTTT. It specifies CASSSRTGGDTQYF.

The chain uses TRBV5-1 and TRBJ2-5; no firm D call. The V gene lost 1 base and the J gene lost 5 bases, with 9 bases spanning the gap. The germline V gene has CDR1 SGHRS and CDR2 YFSETQ. The CDR3 has 13 residues. The CDR3 reads CASSLHWTETQYF. CDR3 bases: TGCGCCAGCAGCTTGCACTGGACGGAGACCCAGTACTTC.

The chain carries TRBV28 and TRBJ2-7; perhaps TRBD1 as D (6 bases). Germline V lookup: CDR1 MDHEN, CDR2 SYDVKM. V lost 6 bases and J 2 bases, leaving 14 bases between the germline ends. This CDR3 region has 14 residues. The CDR3 protein is CASRGADGTYEQYV. In DNA form, the CDR3 reads TGTGCCAGCAGGGGGGCAGACGGGACCTACGAGCAGTACGTC.